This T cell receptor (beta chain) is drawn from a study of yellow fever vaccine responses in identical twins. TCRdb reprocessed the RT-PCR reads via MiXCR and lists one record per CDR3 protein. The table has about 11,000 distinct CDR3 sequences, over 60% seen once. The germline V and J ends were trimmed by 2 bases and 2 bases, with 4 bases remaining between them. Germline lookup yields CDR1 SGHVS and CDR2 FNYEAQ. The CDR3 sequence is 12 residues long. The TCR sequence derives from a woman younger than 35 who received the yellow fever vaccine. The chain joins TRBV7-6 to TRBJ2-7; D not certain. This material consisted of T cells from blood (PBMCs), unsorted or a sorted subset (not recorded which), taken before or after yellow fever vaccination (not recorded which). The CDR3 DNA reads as TGTGCCAGCAGCTTAAACCCCTACGAGCAGTACTTC. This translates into CASSLNPYEQYF.